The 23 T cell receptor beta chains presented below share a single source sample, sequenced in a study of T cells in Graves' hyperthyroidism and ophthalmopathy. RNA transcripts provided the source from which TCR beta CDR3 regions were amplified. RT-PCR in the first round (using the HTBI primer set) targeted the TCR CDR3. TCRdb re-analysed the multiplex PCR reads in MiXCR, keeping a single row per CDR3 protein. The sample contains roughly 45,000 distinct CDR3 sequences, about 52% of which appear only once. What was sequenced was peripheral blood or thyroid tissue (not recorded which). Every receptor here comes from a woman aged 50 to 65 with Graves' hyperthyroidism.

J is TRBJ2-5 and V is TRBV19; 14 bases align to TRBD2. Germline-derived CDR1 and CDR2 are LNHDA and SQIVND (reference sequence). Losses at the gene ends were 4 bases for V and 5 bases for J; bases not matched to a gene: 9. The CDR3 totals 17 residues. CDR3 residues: CASSRSRGLAGAETQYF. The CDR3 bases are TGTGCCAGTAGTAGGTCCCGGGGACTAGCGGGAGCTGAGACCCAGTACTTC.

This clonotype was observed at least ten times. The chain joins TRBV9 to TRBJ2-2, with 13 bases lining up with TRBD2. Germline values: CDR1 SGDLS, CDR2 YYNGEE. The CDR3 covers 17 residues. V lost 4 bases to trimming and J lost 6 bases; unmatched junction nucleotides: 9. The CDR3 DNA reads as TGTGCCAGCAGCATATCTGTACTAGCGGGAGGGGCCGGGGAGCTGTTTTTT. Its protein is CASSISVLAGGAGELFF. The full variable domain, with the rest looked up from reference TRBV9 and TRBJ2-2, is DSGVTQTPKHLITATGQRVTLRCSPRSGDLSVYWYQQSLDQGLQFLIQYYNGEERAKGNILERFSAQQFPDLHSELNLSSLELGDSALYFCASSISVLAGGAGELFFGEGSRLTVL.

CDR3 residues: CASSVGQGVYEQYF. CDR3 nucleotides: TGTGCCAGCAGCGTGGGACAGGGGGTATACGAGCAGTACTTC. V and J are TRBV5-5 and TRBJ2-7; 11 bases fit TRBD1. The CDR3 is 14 residues long. Per germline, CDR1 SGHKS and CDR2 YYEKEE (reference sequence). Losses at the gene ends were 4 bases for V and 4 bases for J; bases not matched to a gene: 4.

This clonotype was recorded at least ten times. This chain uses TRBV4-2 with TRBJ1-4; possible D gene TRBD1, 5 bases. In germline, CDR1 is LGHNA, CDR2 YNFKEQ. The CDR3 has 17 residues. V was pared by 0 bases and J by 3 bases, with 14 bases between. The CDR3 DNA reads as TGTGCCAGCAGCCAAGATGCCTGGGGCGGGCCTAATGAAAAACTGTTTTTT. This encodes CASSQDAWGGPNEKLFF.

The CDR3 nucleotides are TGTGCCATCAGTGACCAGGGGGGGGTTCAGCCCCAGCATTTT. Amino acid sequence: CAISDQGGVQPQHF. The rearrangement uses TRBV10-3 and TRBJ1-5, with TRBD1 matching over 7 bases. This CDR3 spans 14 amino acids. CDR1 and CDR2 (germline): ENHRY, SYGVKD. Trimming at V came to 3 bases and at J to 6 bases, leaving 5 bases not matched to a gene.

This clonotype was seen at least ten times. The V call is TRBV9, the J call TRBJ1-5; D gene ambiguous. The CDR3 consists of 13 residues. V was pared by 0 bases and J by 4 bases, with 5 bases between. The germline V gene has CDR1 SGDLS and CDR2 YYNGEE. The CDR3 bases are TGTGCCAGCAGCGTAGCTGCAAATCAGCCCCAGCATTTT. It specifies CASSVAANQPQHF.

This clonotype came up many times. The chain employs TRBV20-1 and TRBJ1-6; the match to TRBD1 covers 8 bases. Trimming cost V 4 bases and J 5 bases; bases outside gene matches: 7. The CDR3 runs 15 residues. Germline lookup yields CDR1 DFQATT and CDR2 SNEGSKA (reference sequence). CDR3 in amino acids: CSATGPTGDNSPLHF. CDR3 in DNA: TGCAGTGCTACTGGACCGACAGGGGATAATTCACCCCTCCACTTT.

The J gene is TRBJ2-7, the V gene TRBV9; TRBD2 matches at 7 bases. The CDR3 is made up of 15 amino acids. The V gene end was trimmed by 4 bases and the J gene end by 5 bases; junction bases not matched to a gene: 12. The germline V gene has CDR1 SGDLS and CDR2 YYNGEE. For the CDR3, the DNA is TGTGCCAGCAGCTTAGGGCGCGGGAGCATCGACGAGCAGTACTTC. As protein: CASSLGRGSIDEQYF.

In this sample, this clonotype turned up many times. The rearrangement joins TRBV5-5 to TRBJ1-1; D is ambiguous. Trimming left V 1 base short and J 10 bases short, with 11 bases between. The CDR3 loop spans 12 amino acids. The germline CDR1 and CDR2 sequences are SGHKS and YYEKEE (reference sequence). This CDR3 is CASSLSGPAAFF. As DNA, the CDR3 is TGTGCCAGCAGCTTGTCTGGACCCGCAGCTTTCTTT.

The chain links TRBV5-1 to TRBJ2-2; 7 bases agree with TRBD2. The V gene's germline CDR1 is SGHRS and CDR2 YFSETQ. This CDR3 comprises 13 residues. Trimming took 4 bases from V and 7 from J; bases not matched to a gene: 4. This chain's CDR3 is CASSTGGSGELFF. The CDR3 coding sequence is TGCGCCAGCAGCACGGGGGGAAGCGGGGAGCTGTTTTTT. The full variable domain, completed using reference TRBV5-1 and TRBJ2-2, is KAGVTQTPRYLIKTRGQQVTLSCSPISGHRSVSWYQQTPGQGLQFLFEYFSETQRNKGNFPGRFSGRQFSNSRSEMNVSTLELGDSALYLCASSTGGSGELFFGEGSRLTVL.

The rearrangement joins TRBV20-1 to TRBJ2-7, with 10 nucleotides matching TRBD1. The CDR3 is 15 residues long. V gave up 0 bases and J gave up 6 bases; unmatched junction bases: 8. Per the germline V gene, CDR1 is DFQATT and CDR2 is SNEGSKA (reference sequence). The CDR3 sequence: CSAREAGTGAPEQYF. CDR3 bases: TGCAGTGCTAGAGAAGCGGGGACAGGGGCACCCGAGCAGTACTTC.

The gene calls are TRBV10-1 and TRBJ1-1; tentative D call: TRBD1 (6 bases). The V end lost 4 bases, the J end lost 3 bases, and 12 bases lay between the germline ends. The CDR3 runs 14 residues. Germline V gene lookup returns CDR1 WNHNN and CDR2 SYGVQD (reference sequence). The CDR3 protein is CASSGGQLHTEAFF. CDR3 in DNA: TGCGCCAGCAGTGGAGGACAGCTCCACACTGAAGCTTTCTTT.

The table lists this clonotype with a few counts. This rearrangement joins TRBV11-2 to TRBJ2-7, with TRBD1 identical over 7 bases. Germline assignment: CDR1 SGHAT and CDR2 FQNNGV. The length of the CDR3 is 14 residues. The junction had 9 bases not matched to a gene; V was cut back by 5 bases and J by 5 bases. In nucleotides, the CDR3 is TGTGCCAGCAGCGTTAGAGGGGGCAGGGACGAGCAGTACTTC. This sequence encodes CASSVRGGRDEQYF.

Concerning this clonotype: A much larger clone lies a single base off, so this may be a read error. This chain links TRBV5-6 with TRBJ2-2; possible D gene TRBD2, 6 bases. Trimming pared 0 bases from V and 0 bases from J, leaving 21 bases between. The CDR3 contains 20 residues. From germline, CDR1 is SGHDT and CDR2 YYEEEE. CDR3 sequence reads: CASSLVGRGKPDANTGELFF. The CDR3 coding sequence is TGTGCCAGCAGCTTGGTGGGGCGGGGAAAACCAGACGCGAACACCGGGGAGCTGTTTTTT.

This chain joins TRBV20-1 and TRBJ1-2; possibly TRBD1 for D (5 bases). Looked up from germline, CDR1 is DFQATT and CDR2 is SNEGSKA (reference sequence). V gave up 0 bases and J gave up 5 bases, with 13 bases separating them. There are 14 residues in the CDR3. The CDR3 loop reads CSARDPGVGYGYTF. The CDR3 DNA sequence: TGCAGTGCTAGAGATCCGGGGGTGGGATATGGCTACACCTTC.

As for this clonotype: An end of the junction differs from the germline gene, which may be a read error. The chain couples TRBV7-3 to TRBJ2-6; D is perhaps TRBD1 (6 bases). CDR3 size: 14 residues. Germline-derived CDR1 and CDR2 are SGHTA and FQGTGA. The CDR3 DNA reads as TGTGCCAGCAGCCAACAGGACAGTATGAACACTGAAGCTTTC. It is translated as CASSQQDSMNTEAF.

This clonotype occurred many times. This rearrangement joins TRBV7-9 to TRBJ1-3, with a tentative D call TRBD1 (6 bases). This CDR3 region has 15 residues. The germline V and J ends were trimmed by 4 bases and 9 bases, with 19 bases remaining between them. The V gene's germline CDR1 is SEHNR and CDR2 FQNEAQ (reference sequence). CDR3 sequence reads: CASSYGQSSAGTIYF. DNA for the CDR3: TGTGCCAGCAGCTACGGACAGTCCTCAGCGGGCACCATATATTTT.

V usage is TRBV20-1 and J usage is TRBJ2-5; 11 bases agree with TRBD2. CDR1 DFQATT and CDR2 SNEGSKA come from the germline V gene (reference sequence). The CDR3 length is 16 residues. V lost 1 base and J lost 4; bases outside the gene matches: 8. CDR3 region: CSARGVLAGVRETQYF. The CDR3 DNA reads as TGCAGTGCTAGAGGGGTACTAGCGGGAGTGAGAGAGACCCAGTACTTC.

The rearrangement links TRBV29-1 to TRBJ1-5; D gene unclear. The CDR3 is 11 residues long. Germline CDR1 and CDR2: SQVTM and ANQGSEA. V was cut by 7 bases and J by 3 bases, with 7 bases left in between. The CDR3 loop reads CSAGDNQPQHF. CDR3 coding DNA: TGCAGCGCTGGGGACAATCAGCCCCAGCATTTT.

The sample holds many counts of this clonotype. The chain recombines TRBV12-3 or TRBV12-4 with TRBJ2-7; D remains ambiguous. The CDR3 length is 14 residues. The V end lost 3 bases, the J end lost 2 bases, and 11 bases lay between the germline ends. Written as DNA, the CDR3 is TGTGCCAGCAGTTTTGCTCGGTTAACCTACGAGCAGTACTTC. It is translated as CASSFARLTYEQYF.

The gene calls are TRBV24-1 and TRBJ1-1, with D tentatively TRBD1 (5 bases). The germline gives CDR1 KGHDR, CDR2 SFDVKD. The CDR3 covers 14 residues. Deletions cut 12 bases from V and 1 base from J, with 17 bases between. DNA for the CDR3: TGTGCCGGCAGTTTCGGGACCAAGAACACTGAAGCTTTCTTT. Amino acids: CAGSFGTKNTEAFF.

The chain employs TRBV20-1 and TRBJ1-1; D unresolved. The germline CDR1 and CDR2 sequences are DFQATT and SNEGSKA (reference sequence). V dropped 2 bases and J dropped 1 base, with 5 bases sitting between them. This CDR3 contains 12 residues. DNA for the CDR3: TGCAGTGCTAGAAAGTCGAACACTGAAGCTTTCTTT. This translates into CSARKSNTEAFF.

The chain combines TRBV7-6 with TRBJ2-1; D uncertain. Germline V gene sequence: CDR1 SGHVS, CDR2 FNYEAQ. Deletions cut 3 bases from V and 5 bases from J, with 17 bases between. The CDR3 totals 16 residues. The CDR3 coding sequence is TGTGCCAGCAGCTTGGTAGCTGGAGCCGGGCACAATGAGCAGTTCTTC. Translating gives CASSLVAGAGHNEQFF. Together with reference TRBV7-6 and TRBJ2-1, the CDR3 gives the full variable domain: GAGVSQSPRYKVTKRGQDVALRCDPISGHVSLYWYRQALGQGPEFLTYFNYEAQQDKSGLPNDRFSAERPEGSISTLTIQRTEQRDSAMYRCASSLVAGAGHNEQFFGPGTRLTVL.